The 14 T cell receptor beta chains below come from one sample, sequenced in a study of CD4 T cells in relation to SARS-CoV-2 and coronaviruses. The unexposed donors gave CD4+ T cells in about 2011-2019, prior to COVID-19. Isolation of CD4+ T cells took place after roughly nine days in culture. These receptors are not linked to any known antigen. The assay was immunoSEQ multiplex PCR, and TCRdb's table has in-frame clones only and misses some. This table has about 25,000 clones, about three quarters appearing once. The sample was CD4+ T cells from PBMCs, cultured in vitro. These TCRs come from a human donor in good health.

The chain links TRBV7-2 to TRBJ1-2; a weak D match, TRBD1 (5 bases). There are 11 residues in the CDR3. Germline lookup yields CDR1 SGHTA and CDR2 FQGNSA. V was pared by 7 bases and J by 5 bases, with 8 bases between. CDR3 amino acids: CASTSGYGYTF. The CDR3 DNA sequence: TGTGCCAGCACTTCAGGGTATGGCTACACCTTC.

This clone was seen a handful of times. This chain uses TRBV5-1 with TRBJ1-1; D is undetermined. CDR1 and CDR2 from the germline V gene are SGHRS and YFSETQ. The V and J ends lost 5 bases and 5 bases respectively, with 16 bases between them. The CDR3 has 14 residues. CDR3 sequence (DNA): TGCGCCAGCAGATTGAGTAACCGAGATACTGAAGCTTTCTTT. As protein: CASRLSNRDTEAFF. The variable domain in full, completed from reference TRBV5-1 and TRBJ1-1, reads KAGVTQTPRYLIKTRGQQVTLSCSPISGHRSVSWYQQTPGQGLQFLFEYFSETQRNKGNFPGRFSGRQFSNSRSEMNVSTLELGDSALYLCASRLSNRDTEAFFGQGTRLTVV.

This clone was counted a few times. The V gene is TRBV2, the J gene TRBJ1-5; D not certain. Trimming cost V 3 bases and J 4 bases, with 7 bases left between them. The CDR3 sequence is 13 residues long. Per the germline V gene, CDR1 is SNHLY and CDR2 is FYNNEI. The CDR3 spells CASSEDRNQPQHF. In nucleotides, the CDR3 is TGTGCCAGCAGTGAGGACCGGAATCAGCCCCAGCATTTT.

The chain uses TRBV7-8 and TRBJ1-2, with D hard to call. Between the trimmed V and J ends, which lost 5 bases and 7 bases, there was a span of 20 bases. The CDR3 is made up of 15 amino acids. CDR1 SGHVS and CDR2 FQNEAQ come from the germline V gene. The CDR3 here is CASSPRTVLGVGYTF. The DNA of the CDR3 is TGTGCCAGCAGCCCTAGGACCGTCTTGGGAGTTGGCTACACCTTC.

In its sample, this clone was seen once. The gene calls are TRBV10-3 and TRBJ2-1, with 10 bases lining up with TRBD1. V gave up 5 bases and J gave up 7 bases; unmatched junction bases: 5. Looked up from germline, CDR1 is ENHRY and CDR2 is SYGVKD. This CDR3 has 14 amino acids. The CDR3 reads CAISRQGARNEQFF. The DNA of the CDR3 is TGTGCCATCAGTCGACAGGGGGCGCGGAATGAGCAGTTCTTC.

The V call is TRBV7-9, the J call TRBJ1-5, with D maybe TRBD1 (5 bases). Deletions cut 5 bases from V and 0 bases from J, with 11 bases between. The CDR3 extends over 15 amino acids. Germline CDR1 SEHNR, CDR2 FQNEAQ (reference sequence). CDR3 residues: CASSPGAASNQPQHF. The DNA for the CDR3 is TGTGCCAGCAGCCCCGGGGCAGCTAGCAATCAGCCCCAGCATTTT.

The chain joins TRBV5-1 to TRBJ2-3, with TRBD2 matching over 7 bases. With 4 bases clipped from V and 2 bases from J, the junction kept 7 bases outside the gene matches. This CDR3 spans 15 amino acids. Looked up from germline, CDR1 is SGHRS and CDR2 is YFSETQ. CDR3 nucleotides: TGCGCCAGCAGCAACACGGGACTACACACAGATACGCAGTATTTT. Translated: CASSNTGLHTDTQYF.

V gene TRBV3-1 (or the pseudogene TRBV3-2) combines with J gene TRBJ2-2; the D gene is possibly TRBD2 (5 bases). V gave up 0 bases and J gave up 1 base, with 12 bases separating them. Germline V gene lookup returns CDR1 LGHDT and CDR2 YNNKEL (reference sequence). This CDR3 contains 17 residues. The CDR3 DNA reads TGTGCCAGCAGCCAAGATCCCTCGCGGGTGAACACCGGGGAGCTGTTTTTT. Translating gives CASSQDPSRVNTGELFF.

CDR3 coding DNA: TGTGCCAGTCTCCAGGGGGTCAATTCTCAAGCTTTCTTT. Amino acid sequence: CASLQGVNSQAFF. The chain carries TRBV12-3 or TRBV12-4 and TRBJ1-1; 7 bases are a match to TRBD1. This CDR3 is built from 13 residues. The V gene end was trimmed by 9 bases and the J gene end by 9 bases; junction bases not matched to a gene: 13.

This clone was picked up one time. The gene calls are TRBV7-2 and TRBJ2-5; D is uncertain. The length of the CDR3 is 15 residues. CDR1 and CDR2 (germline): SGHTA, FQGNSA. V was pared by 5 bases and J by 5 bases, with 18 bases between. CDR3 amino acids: CASSDPAPDVETQYF. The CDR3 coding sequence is TGTGCCAGCAGCGACCCGGCCCCCGATGTGGAGACCCAGTACTTC.

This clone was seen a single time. The CDR3 DNA reads TGTGCCAGCAGCCCCCTGATGGCGGGAGGACCAGATACGCAGTATTTT. It is translated as CASSPLMAGGPDTQYF. V and J are TRBV7-2 and TRBJ2-3; TRBD2 aligns across 8 bases. V lost 5 bases and J lost 4; bases outside the gene matches: 11. CDR1 and CDR2 from the germline V gene are SGHTA and FQGNSA. The CDR3 contains 16 residues.

CDR3 protein: CASSVGGLAGGETQYF. CDR3 sequence (DNA): TGTGCCAGCAGCGTAGGTGGACTAGCGGGAGGAGAGACCCAGTACTTC. This chain connects TRBV9 to TRBJ2-5; the match to TRBD2 covers 14 bases. V was pared by 0 bases and J by 4 bases, with 2 bases of the junction left unmatched. CDR1 and CDR2 from the germline V gene are SGDLS and YYNGEE. This CDR3 is 16 amino acids long.

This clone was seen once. CDR3 in amino acids: CASSEVGVGGYTF. The CDR3 DNA reads TGTGCCAGCAGTGAGGTCGGGGTCGGTGGCTACACCTTC. The chain is built from TRBV6-1 and TRBJ1-2; no definite D call. The V end lost 3 bases, the J end lost 7 bases, and 12 bases lay between the germline ends. From germline, CDR1 is MNHNS and CDR2 SASEGT. The CDR3 runs 13 residues.

The CDR3 loop reads CASSLEASYGYTF. DNA for the CDR3: TGCGCCAGCAGCTTGGAGGCGTCATATGGCTACACCTTC. V usage is TRBV5-1 and J usage is TRBJ1-2, with D unresolved. CDR3 length: 13 amino acids. Germline V lookup: CDR1 SGHRS, CDR2 YFSETQ. V lost 0 bases and J 5 bases, leaving 8 bases between the germline ends.